This T cell receptor beta chain was recovered during a study of T cells after somatic rescue of genetic block. The CDR3 contains 11 residues. V was pared by 5 bases and J by 5 bases, with 3 bases between. CDR1 and CDR2 from the germline V gene are WNHNN and SYGVQD (reference sequence). Produced via immunoSEQ multiplex PCR; TCRdb's table is partial and in-frame only. The sample consists of roughly 58,000 clones, 95% to 96% of them appearing once. The specimen sequenced was peripheral blood mononuclear cells (PBMCs). This chain joins TRBV10-1 and TRBJ2-2; D remains unclear. The sequence derives from a child younger than two. For the CDR3, the DNA is TGCGCCAGCAGTCTGACCGGGGAGCTGTTTTTT. It translates to CASSLTGELFF.